What follows are 6 T cell receptor beta chains derived from one specimen sequenced in a study of blood T cell repertoires in COVID-19. Sequenced by immunoSEQ multiplex PCR; TCRdb stores in-frame clones only, minus some. The data contain fewer than 85,000 clones, roughly 88% of them seen just once; the ten biggest clones take up 0.8% to 1.3%. Sequenced input: peripheral blood. The receptors here all came from a woman in her forties or fifties in a cohort sampled during active COVID-19.

V is TRBV5-1 and J is TRBJ2-7; unclear D gene. V was clipped by 0 bases and J by 5 bases, with 9 bases between them. The CDR3 has 13 amino acids. Germline V gene lookup returns CDR1 SGHRS and CDR2 YFSETQ. In DNA, the CDR3 is TGCGCCAGCAGCTTGGTCATTGCGGACGAGCAGTACTTC. It encodes CASSLVIADEQYF. Drawing the rest from reference TRBV5-1 and TRBJ2-7, the complete variable domain is KAGVTQTPRYLIKTRGQQVTLSCSPISGHRSVSWYQQTPGQGLQFLFEYFSETQRNKGNFPGRFSGRQFSNSRSEMNVSTLELGDSALYLCASSLVIADEQYFGPGTRLTVT.

The chain employs TRBV6-5 and TRBJ2-5, with a tentative D call TRBD1 (5 bases). This CDR3 has 12 residues. V dropped 5 bases and J dropped 5 bases, with 9 bases sitting between them. Per the germline V gene, CDR1 is MNHEY and CDR2 is SVGAGI. CDR3 loop: CASSQGLETQYF. CDR3 DNA: TGTGCCAGCAGTCAGGGCTTGGAGACCCAGTACTTC.

J is TRBJ2-3 and V is TRBV11-2; TRBD2 might be the D (6 bases). The CDR3 extends over 15 amino acids. V shed 4 bases and J shed 4 bases, with 15 bases lying between them. The germline CDR1 and CDR2 sequences are SGHAT and FQNNGV. The CDR3 here is CASSSPGSTADTQYF. DNA for the CDR3: TGTGCCAGCAGCTCACCCGGGAGCACCGCAGATACGCAGTATTTT.

A few counts support this clone. The chain has TRBV28 and TRBJ2-3; D is possibly TRBD2 (6 bases). Trimming removed 8 bases from V and 1 base from J, with 16 bases in between. This CDR3 comprises 15 residues. The V gene's germline CDR1 is MDHEN and CDR2 SYDVKM. As DNA, the CDR3 is TGTGCCAGCCTCAGATCGGAGGGCGGCACAGATACGCAGTATTTT. It codes for CASLRSEGGTDTQYF. Using reference TRBV28 and TRBJ2-3 for the parts outside the CDR3, the full variable domain is DVKVTQSSRYLVKRTGEKVFLECVQDMDHENMFWYRQDPGLGLRLIYFSYDVKMKEKGDIPEGYSVSREKKERFSLILESASTNQTSMYLCASLRSEGGTDTQYFGPGTRLTVL.

The rearrangement uses TRBV7-3 and TRBJ2-1, with 8 bases aligning to TRBD2. Losses at the gene ends were 0 bases for V and 0 bases for J; bases not matched to a gene: 25. CDR1 is SGHTA and CDR2 is FQGTGA in the germline V gene. The CDR3 is 24 amino acids. This CDR3 reads CASSLTSLSRSSGGSGSSYNEQFF. The CDR3 DNA sequence: TGTGCCAGCAGCTTAACGTCCCTGTCACGGAGCTCTGGGGGAAGCGGGAGCTCCTACAATGAGCAGTTCTTC.

The J gene is TRBJ1-5, the V gene TRBV6-5; D remains ambiguous. Deletions cut 7 bases from V and 1 base from J, with 8 bases between. Germline V lookup: CDR1 MNHEY, CDR2 SVGAGI. The CDR3 spans 13 residues. In nucleotides, the CDR3 is TGTGCCAGCAAGGAGAGAAGCAATCAGCCCCAGCATTTT. It is translated as CASKERSNQPQHF.